The present TCR beta chain was sequenced within a study of shared clonotypes between healthy human individuals. Study information: Participating donors consisted of two women and a few men aged 18 to 49. Broader study findings: The study drew on few donors, limiting represented genetic and exposure-history diversity.

Remarks on this clone: Its antigen is unidentified.

With 1 base removed from V and 4 bases from J, the gap between germline ends came to 10 bases. The CDR3 extends over 14 amino acids. Germline V gives CDR1 MGHRA, CDR2 YSYEKL. Donors, without exception, were Caucasian adults residing in Nashville, Tennessee. Clones were read by immunoSEQ multiplex PCR, and TCRdb kept only the in-frame ones, dropping some. The sample holds about 710,000 clones; 73% are singletons and the top ten take around 1.8%. The sample was memory CD4+ T cells sorted from blood. Sample subset: CD45RA-negative fraction. J is TRBJ1-1 and V is TRBV4-1; D is unresolved. The TCR comes from a woman in her twenties or thirties in good health. CDR3: CASSQAGGGTEAFF. The CDR3 bases are TGCGCCAGCAGCCAAGCCGGAGGTGGCACTGAAGCTTTCTTT.